Detailed here is one TCR beta chain. Its antigen is not identified. Some clones are missing from TCRdb's copy, which holds only in-frame ones; the method was immunoSEQ multiplex PCR. The data hold just over 350,000 clones, with about 88% observed a single time. As for treatment: about 20 received Ad26.COV2.S at low or high dose, single or two shots; about 5 received placebo; per-sample allocation not given. After the first vaccine or placebo injection, samples were drawn on day 63. V lost 7 bases to trimming and J lost 3 bases; unmatched junction nucleotides: 12. Germline CDR1 reads MNHEY; CDR2 reads SVGAGI. The CDR3 is 15 residues long. The data stem from a study of Ad26.COV2.S vaccination and SARS-CoV-2 variants. Points from the study as a whole: Researchers reported similar non-spike TCR breadth in vaccine and placebo recipients.

This TCR was recovered from a person between 18 and 65 years old who received the Ad26.COV2.S COVID-19 vaccine or a placebo. The V gene is TRBV6-5, the J gene TRBJ2-7; 7 positions match TRBD1. The sequencing used peripheral blood, collected in a trial of Ad26.COV2.S vaccine versus placebo. The CDR3, as DNA: TGTGCCAGCAACCGGGGTGGGACAGTCGACTACGAGCAGTACTTC. Protein product: CASNRGGTVDYEQYF.